This T cell receptor beta chain was obtained from a study of CD8 T cells in ankylosing spondylitis. This clonotype has more than one count but fewer than ten. Its specificity is unknown. Points from the study as a whole: Blood of patients with ankylosing spondylitis appeared to be characterized by a TCR beta motif of several highly homologous variants.

TCRdb reanalysed the 5' RACE reads using MiXCR and keeps one entry per CDR3 protein. The sample consists of 500,000 to 550,000 distinct CDR3 sequences, roughly 13% of them appearing once. Sequenced input: blood, either unsorted or a sorted T cell fraction (not recorded which). The TCR originated in a male donor with ankylosing spondylitis.

CDR3 region: CASSLAKTSGSAETQYF. As DNA, the CDR3 is TGCGCCAGCAGCTTGGCCAAGACTAGCGGGAGTGCGGAGACCCAGTACTTC. This rearrangement joins TRBV5-1 to TRBJ2-5; TRBD2 matches at 12 bases. The trim removed 0 bases at V and 5 bases at J, leaving 8 bases unmatched. The CDR3 has 17 amino acids. In germline, CDR1 is SGHRS, CDR2 YFSETQ.